This T cell receptor beta chain was recorded in a study of cytomegalovirus exposure and HLA in healthy donors. The PCR used 60 Vbeta and 13 Jbeta primers. Using immunoSEQ multiplex PCR, the repertoire was profiled, and TCRdb retains in-frame clones only, with some absent. The table has over 150,000 clones, roughly 77% seen once. Looked up from germline, CDR1 is SGHTA and CDR2 is FQGNSA. The junction had 4 bases not matched to a gene; V was cut back by 5 bases and J by 5 bases. The CDR3 has 13 residues. V gene TRBV7-2 combines with J gene TRBJ2-5, with 8 bases that match TRBD1. This clonotype originated in a young man in good health and CMV-seropositive. The sample consisted of PBMCs. CDR3 nucleotide sequence: TGTGCCAGCAGCCTCAGGGGGCAGGAGACCCAGTACTTC. It yields the protein CASSLRGQETQYF. Based on the CDR3 plus reference TRBV7-2 and TRBJ2-5, the full variable domain is GAGVSQSPSNKVTEKGKDVELRCDPISGHTALYWYRQSLGQGLEFLIYFQGNSAPDKSGLPSDRFSAERTGGSVSTLTIQRTQQEDSAVYLCASSLRGQETQYFGPGTRLLVL.